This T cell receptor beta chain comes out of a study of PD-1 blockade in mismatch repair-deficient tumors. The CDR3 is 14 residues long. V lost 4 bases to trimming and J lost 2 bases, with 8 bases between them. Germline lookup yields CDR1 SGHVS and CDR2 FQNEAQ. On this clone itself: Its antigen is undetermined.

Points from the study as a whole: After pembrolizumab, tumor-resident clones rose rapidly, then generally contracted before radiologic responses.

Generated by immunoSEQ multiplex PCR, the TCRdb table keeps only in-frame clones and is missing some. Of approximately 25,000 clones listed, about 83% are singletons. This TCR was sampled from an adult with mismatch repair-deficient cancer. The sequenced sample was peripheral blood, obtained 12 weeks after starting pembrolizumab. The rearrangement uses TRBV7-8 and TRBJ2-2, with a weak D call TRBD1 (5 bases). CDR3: CASSSTVNTGELFF. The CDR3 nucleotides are TGTGCCAGCAGCTCGACAGTTAACACCGGGGAGCTGTTTTTT. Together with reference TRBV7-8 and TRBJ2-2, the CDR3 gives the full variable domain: GAGVSQSPRYKVAKRGQDVALRCDPISGHVSLFWYQQALGQGPEFLTYFQNEAQLDKSGLPSDRFFAERPEGSVSTLKIQRTQQEDSAVYLCASSSTVNTGELFFGEGSRLTVL.